This T cell receptor (beta chain) was sequenced in a study of control samples from healthy donors and cancer patients. Germline CDR1 SGHDT, CDR2 YYEEEE. The CDR3 contains 16 residues. Trimming cost V 6 bases and J 0 bases, with 15 bases left between them. Clones were sequenced by immunoSEQ multiplex PCR, and TCRdb holds only the in-frame ones, with some missing. Among about 45,000 clones listed, more than 65% were seen once. The sample taken for sequencing was formalin-fixed, paraffin-embedded tissue. This chain joins TRBV5-6 and TRBJ2-2; D remains unclear. This sequence was found in a male donor with melanoma. The CDR3 sequence: CASTKWADANTGELFF. CDR3 coding DNA: TGTGCCAGCACCAAGTGGGCCGATGCGAACACCGGGGAGCTGTTTTTT. The variable domain in full, completed from reference TRBV5-6 and TRBJ2-2, reads DAGVTQSPTHLIKTRGQQVTLRCSPKSGHDTVSWYQQALGQGPQFIFQYYEEEERQRGNFPDRFSGHQFPNYSSELNVNALLLGDSALYLCASTKWADANTGELFFGEGSRLTVL.